The clone carrying this T cell receptor beta chain was recorded once. TCRdb keeps only in-frame clones here, not all; method: immunoSEQ multiplex PCR. The sample has roughly 66,000 clones; around 83% are singletons. This sample is part of a study of OX40 agonist ivuxolimab in advanced cancers. Sequences were derived from CD4+ or CD8+ T cells sorted from blood, sampled in a trial of the OX40 agonist ivuxolimab. The sequence came from an adult with an advanced solid tumor such as melanoma, head and neck, liver or kidney cancer.

CDR3 nucleotide sequence: TGTGCCAGCAGCAGGGACAGGAACACTGAAGCTTTCTTT. Its protein product is CASSRDRNTEAFF. The chain joins TRBV7-3 to TRBJ1-1; 7 nucleotides agree with TRBD1. Trimming cost V 5 bases and J 1 base; bases outside gene matches: 1. Germline values: CDR1 SGHTA, CDR2 FQGTGA. This CDR3 comprises 13 residues.